The 29 T cell receptor beta chains below were found in one sample sequenced in a study of response to subunit inactivated influenza vaccine. Each CDR3 protein gets one entry after TCRdb re-called the RT-PCR reads with MiXCR. This sample has 650,000 to 850,000 distinct CDR3 sequences, with 11% to 15% found just once. This sample comprised PBMCs from blood, obtained 14 to 15 days before vaccination. These receptors were taken from a man aged 50-59 years who received an inactivated influenza vaccine.

This clonotype appeared a few times. The CDR3 here is CASSRTSGVAGELFF. CDR3 DNA sequence: TGTGCCAGCAGTCGGACTAGCGGGGTTGCCGGGGAGCTGTTTTTT. The rearrangement uses TRBV7-8 and TRBJ2-2; TRBD2 matches 12 bases. CDR3 length equals 15 residues. J was trimmed by 6 bases and V by 6 bases; bases with no gene match: 5. CDR1 and CDR2 from the germline V gene are SGHVS and FQNEAQ. Looking up the rest from reference TRBV7-8 and TRBJ2-2 gives the full variable domain: GAGVSQSPRYKVAKRGQDVALRCDPISGHVSLFWYQQALGQGPEFLTYFQNEAQLDKSGLPSDRFFAERPEGSVSTLKIQRTQQEDSAVYLCASSRTSGVAGELFFGEGSRLTVL.

V is TRBV6-6 and J is TRBJ2-7; unclear D gene. Germline loops: CDR1 MNHNY, CDR2 SVGAGI (reference sequence). The CDR3 runs to 13 residues. The V end lost 2 bases, the J end lost 3 bases, and 8 bases lay between the germline ends. The CDR3 sequence is CASSYLVSYEQYF. The CDR3 region has the DNA TGTGCCAGCAGTTACCTGGTCAGCTACGAGCAGTACTTC.

The CDR3 is CASSSRTGGSEKLFF. The DNA of the CDR3 is TGTGCCAGCAGTTCAAGGACAGGGGGAAGTGAAAAACTGTTTTTT. This chain links TRBV12-3 or TRBV12-4 with TRBJ1-4, with 10 bases aligning to TRBD1. Trimming removed 4 bases from V and 7 bases from J; junction bases left unmatched: 6. There are 15 residues in the CDR3.

This clonotype was counted many times. This chain links TRBV7-8 with TRBJ1-3; D is unclear. CDR1 is SGHVS and CDR2 is FQNEAQ in the germline V gene. With 5 bases removed from V and 1 base from J, the gap between germline ends came to 9 bases. The CDR3 runs to 14 residues. The CDR3 sequence is CASSPVGSGNTIYF. CDR3 in DNA: TGTGCCAGCAGCCCCGTGGGATCTGGAAACACCATATATTTT.

This clonotype came up a few times. The gene calls are TRBV4-3 and TRBJ2-7; D is undetermined. This CDR3 is 14 amino acids long. The V gene lost 2 bases and the J gene lost 7 bases, with 15 bases spanning the gap. CDR1 is LGHNA, CDR2 YSLEER, per germline. Here the CDR3 DNA reads TGCGCCAGCAGCCAAACGGGCCTATTGGGGGAGCAGTACTTC. This sequence encodes CASSQTGLLGEQYF.

The chain has TRBV5-6 and TRBJ2-4; D is perhaps TRBD1 (6 bases). The CDR3 length is 14 residues. Trimming cost V 0 bases and J 7 bases, with 11 bases left between them. Germline lookup yields CDR1 SGHDT and CDR2 YYEEEE. The DNA of the CDR3 is TGTGCCAGCAGCTTGGCGCTGGACAGTAACATTCAGTACTTC. Its translation is CASSLALDSNIQYF. Together with reference TRBV5-6 and TRBJ2-4, the CDR3 gives the full variable domain: DAGVTQSPTHLIKTRGQQVTLRCSPKSGHDTVSWYQQALGQGPQFIFQYYEEEERQRGNFPDRFSGHQFPNYSSELNVNALLLGDSALYLCASSLALDSNIQYFGAGTRLSVL.

This clonotype was counted only a few times. CDR3 residues: CASRPLLGQATEKLFF. The DNA for the CDR3 is TGTGCCAGCAGACCCTTGCTTGGACAGGCGACTGAAAAACTGTTTTTT. The genes are TRBV2 and TRBJ1-4, with 7 bases fitting TRBD1. J was trimmed by 7 bases and V by 6 bases; bases with no gene match: 14. The CDR3 spans 16 residues. Germline V gene data show CDR1 as SNHLY and CDR2 as FYNNEI.

This clonotype was seen many times. The chain links TRBV27 to TRBJ2-2; D gene unclear. The CDR3 sequence is 14 residues long. Germline CDR1 reads MNHEY; CDR2 reads SMNVEV (reference sequence). Trimming took 6 bases from V and 0 from J, leaving 8 bases between them. CDR3 in amino acids: CASRRAANTGELFF. The CDR3 coding sequence is TGTGCCAGCAGAAGGGCAGCGAACACCGGGGAGCTGTTTTTT.

This clonotype has just a few counts. The rearrangement joins TRBV3-1 to TRBJ2-3; 8 bases match TRBD2. The CDR3 sequence is 13 residues long. The trim removed 4 bases at V and 8 bases at J, leaving 5 bases unmatched. The V gene's germline CDR1 is LGHDT and CDR2 YNNKEL (reference sequence). CDR3 residues: CASSPMTSATQYF. The CDR3 bases are TGTGCCAGCAGCCCGATGACTAGCGCTACGCAGTATTTT.

This clonotype appeared many times. V and J are TRBV7-6 and TRBJ2-5; a weak D match, TRBD1 (5 bases). Trimming left V 0 bases short and J 2 bases short, with 7 bases between. This CDR3 has 14 amino acids. Per germline, CDR1 SGHVS and CDR2 FNYEAQ. The CDR3 protein is CASSLARQQETQYF. The CDR3 bases are TGTGCCAGCAGCTTAGCCAGACAGCAAGAGACCCAGTACTTC.

This clonotype has a handful of counts. V gene TRBV7-9 combines with J gene TRBJ2-1, with 7 bases that match TRBD2. Germline trimming cut 6 bases from V and 4 bases from J; bases unmatched to any gene: 6. Germline CDR1 and CDR2: SEHNR and FQNEAQ (reference sequence). This CDR3 has 14 residues. The CDR3 region is CASSPRLAYNEQFF. The CDR3 DNA follows: TGTGCCAGCAGTCCCCGACTAGCTTACAATGAGCAGTTCTTC.

This clonotype was counted a few times. This chain uses TRBV12-3 or TRBV12-4 with TRBJ2-3; 7 nucleotides line up with TRBD2. The CDR3 has 16 residues. The V segment lost 6 bases and the J segment 0 bases; nucleotides outside the gene matches: 9. This chain's CDR3 is CASSRRGGTSTDTQYF. The CDR3 DNA reads TGTGCCAGCAGCAGAAGGGGAGGGACTAGCACAGATACGCAGTATTTT.

The V and J genes are TRBV10-3 and TRBJ2-3; TRBD2 agrees at 8 bases. V lost 4 bases to trimming and J lost 4 bases; unmatched junction nucleotides: 7. The CDR3 has 15 amino acids. Germline values: CDR1 ENHRY, CDR2 SYGVKD. The DNA of the CDR3 is TGTGCCATCAGTGTATACGGGGGGGACGCAGATACGCAGTATTTT. It encodes CAISVYGGDADTQYF.

The rearrangement links TRBV7-2 to TRBJ2-5; tentatively, D is TRBD1 (5 bases). The CDR3 is 13 amino acids. V was pared by 4 bases and J by 4 bases, with 10 bases between. The germline V gene encodes CDR1 SGHTA and CDR2 FQGNSA. In nucleotides, the CDR3 is TGTGCCAGCAGCTACCAGGGAATAGAGACCCAGTACTTC. Protein product: CASSYQGIETQYF.

This rearrangement joins TRBV28 to TRBJ2-2, with 13 bases matching TRBD2. Germline loops: CDR1 MDHEN, CDR2 SYDVKM. The CDR3 is made up of 19 amino acids. After removal of 6 bases from V and 3 bases from J, the junction contained 13 bases not matched to a gene. The CDR3, as DNA: TGTGCCAGCAGCTCTGAAGGGACTAGCGGGATATTCGACACCGGGGAGCTGTTTTTT. Amino acid sequence: CASSSEGTSGIFDTGELFF.

This clonotype was seen only a few times. V gene TRBV6-2 or TRBV6-3 combines with J gene TRBJ2-5; TRBD2 matches 8 bases. J was trimmed by 2 bases and V by 6 bases; bases with no gene match: 8. Germline CDR1 reads MNHEY; CDR2 reads SVGEGT. This CDR3 comprises 15 residues. The CDR3 sequence: CASSTPGLGQETQYF. The CDR3 DNA sequence: TGTGCCAGCAGCACGCCGGGACTAGGACAAGAGACCCAGTACTTC.

This sequence joins TRBV4-2 and TRBJ1-2, with D possibly TRBD1 on 5 matching bases. The ends were cut back, 0 bases at V and 1 base at J, with 15 bases in the middle. This CDR3 has 17 residues. Germline V CDR1 and CDR2: LGHNA, YNFKEQ. The CDR3 DNA reads as TGTGCCAGCAGCCAAGACCTTCGACAGCACGATAACTATGGCTACACCTTC. It specifies CASSQDLRQHDNYGYTF.

In this sample, this clonotype turned up a few times. The chain combines TRBV7-2 with TRBJ2-1, with no clear D. The CDR3 totals 13 residues. The germline V gene has CDR1 SGHTA and CDR2 FQGNSA. Trimming cost V 1 base and J 6 bases, with 7 bases left between them. CDR3 sequence (DNA): TGTGCCAGCAGCTTAGTCACCGTCAATGAGCAGTTCTTC. Its protein is CASSLVTVNEQFF.

The chain recombines TRBV6-1 with TRBJ1-4; 9 bases match TRBD1. Trimming cost V 6 bases and J 6 bases; bases outside gene matches: 5. Germline V gives CDR1 MNHNS, CDR2 SASEGT. The CDR3 length is 14 residues. The CDR3 protein is CASRRQGEYEKLFF. In DNA form, the CDR3 reads TGTGCCAGCAGAAGACAGGGGGAGTATGAAAAACTGTTTTTT.

The chain joins TRBV6-5 to TRBJ2-1; D gene uncertain. This CDR3 has 15 residues. The germline V gene encodes CDR1 MNHEY and CDR2 SVGAGI. V was cut by 7 bases and J by 8 bases, with 21 bases left in between. The CDR3 bases are TGTGCCAGCAAGAGCCGTCCCGCGATAGTGGATGAGCAGTTCTTC. Translated: CASKSRPAIVDEQFF.

The chain joins TRBV20-1 to TRBJ2-7, with D tentatively TRBD1 (5 bases). This CDR3 is built from 13 residues. Trimming stripped 5 bases from V and 0 bases from J, with 11 bases between. Germline V CDR1 and CDR2: DFQATT, SNEGSKA (reference sequence). Written as DNA, the CDR3 is TGCAGTGCTCCAGGGCCTGTCTCCTACGAGCAGTACTTC. Its protein product is CSAPGPVSYEQYF.

The DNA for the CDR3 is TGTGCCAGCAGTGATTCCCACGGGGGGGCCTCCTACAATGAGCAGTTCTTC. Its translation: CASSDSHGGASYNEQFF. The chain joins TRBV25-1 to TRBJ2-1; 8 bases fit TRBD2. The CDR3 contains 17 residues. Germline-derived CDR1 and CDR2 are MGHDK and SYGVNS. V dropped 3 bases and J dropped 0; count of bases not matched to a gene: 7.

This chain connects TRBV2 to TRBJ2-1; D uncertain. V gave up 6 bases and J gave up 4 bases, with 13 bases separating them. The CDR3 contains 14 residues. Germline lookup yields CDR1 SNHLY and CDR2 FYNNEI. The chain's CDR3 is CASRLDERYNEQFF. The CDR3 bases are TGTGCCAGCAGATTAGACGAGCGATACAATGAGCAGTTCTTC.

This clonotype was counted a few times. This chain uses TRBV14 with TRBJ1-1; tentatively, D is TRBD1 (5 bases). This CDR3 has 14 amino acids. Germline V lookup: CDR1 SGHDN, CDR2 FVKESK. Between the trimmed V and J ends, which lost 4 bases and 6 bases, there was a span of 15 bases. CDR3 loop: CASSRPGDGPEAFF. CDR3 nucleotides: TGTGCCAGCAGCCGACCCGGGGACGGGCCTGAAGCTTTCTTT.

V gene TRBV15 combines with J gene TRBJ2-1; D call uncertain. Trimming removed 0 bases at V and 3 bases at J, with 3 bases between. This CDR3 is built from 13 residues. CDR1 LNHNV and CDR2 YYDKDF come from the germline V gene (reference sequence). The CDR3 DNA is TGTGCCACCAGCAGAGATCACTACAATGAGCAGTTCTTC. Protein product: CATSRDHYNEQFF.

The J gene is TRBJ2-1, the V gene TRBV12-3 or TRBV12-4; 8 bases map to TRBD2. V dropped 3 bases and J dropped 6; count of bases not matched to a gene: 7. There are 15 residues in the CDR3. The CDR3 is CASSFQGLVRNEQFF. CDR3 nucleotides: TGTGCCAGCAGTTTTCAGGGACTAGTACGCAATGAGCAGTTCTTC.

V and J are TRBV28 and TRBJ2-2, with D maybe TRBD1 (6 bases). V gave up 2 bases and J gave up 5 bases, with 12 bases separating them. CDR3 size: 15 residues. CDR1 is MDHEN, CDR2 SYDVKM, per germline. The CDR3 sequence is CASSLPGAWTGELFF. CDR3 nucleotides: TGTGCCAGCAGTTTACCAGGGGCGTGGACCGGGGAGCTGTTTTTT.

The V gene is TRBV30, the J gene TRBJ1-1; D is uncertain. V lost 0 bases to trimming and J lost 11 bases, with 13 bases between them. The CDR3 is 12 amino acids. CDR1 and CDR2 from the germline V gene are GTSNPN and SVGIG (reference sequence). The CDR3 here is CAWSVEGVVAFF. The CDR3 nucleotides are TGTGCCTGGAGTGTCGAGGGAGTTGTGGCTTTCTTT.

This clonotype came up many times. J is TRBJ2-7 and V is TRBV2; 8 bases are a match to TRBD2. Germline V gene data show CDR1 as SNHLY and CDR2 as FYNNEI. V dropped 5 bases and J dropped 5; count of bases not matched to a gene: 5. This CDR3 has 13 amino acids. CDR3 bases: TGTGCCAGCAGTTTTAGCGGGACCAACGAGCAGTACTTC. Amino acid sequence: CASSFSGTNEQYF.